One sample yielded the 10 T cell receptor beta chains listed below, sequenced in a study of cytomegalovirus exposure and HLA in healthy donors (dated by TCRdb to 2016 to 2017). The library relied on the immunoSEQ multiplex PCR assay. TCRdb took over this immuneACCESS table, retaining in-frame rearrangements with V and J assigned. Such tables are incomplete; in checked studies, under half of the missing clones stem from an unresolved V gene, and the remainder is unexplained. Recorded for this sample are about 140,000 clones; 94% of them occurred a single time. Less than 2% of the sample lies in the top ten. Sequenced input: PBMCs. Receptors were obtained from a man between 18 and 29 years old in good health and CMV-seropositive.

This chain joins TRBV9 and TRBJ1-4; 7 nucleotides match TRBD1. V lost 0 bases and J lost 6; bases outside the gene matches: 2. This CDR3 has 14 residues. Germline V CDR1 and CDR2: SGDLS, YYNGEE. This chain's CDR3 is CASSVEGADEKLFF. As DNA, the CDR3 is TGTGCCAGCAGCGTAGAGGGGGCGGATGAAAAACTGTTTTTT.

The chain couples TRBV18 to TRBJ2-7; 9 bases are shared with TRBD1. The CDR3 sequence is 15 residues long. CDR1 KGHSH and CDR2 LQKENI come from the germline V gene. The junction had 8 bases not matched to a gene; V was cut back by 3 bases and J by 5 bases. The CDR3 is CASSPPTGGKDEQYF. The CDR3 nucleotides are TGTGCCAGCTCACCCCCAACAGGGGGCAAGGACGAGCAGTACTTC.

The CDR3 bases are TGCGCCAGCAGGCCCCTAGCGGGGTCCTACGAGCAGTACTTC. As protein: CASRPLAGSYEQYF. The genes are TRBV5-1 and TRBJ2-7; 9 bases line up with TRBD2. The germline V gene encodes CDR1 SGHRS and CDR2 YFSETQ. This CDR3 comprises 14 residues. Trimming took 5 bases from V and 1 from J; bases not matched to a gene: 4.

The genes are TRBV5-6 and TRBJ2-5; a possible D gene is TRBD2 (5 bases). V shed 0 bases and J shed 5 bases, with 11 bases lying between them. CDR3 length equals 14 residues. Germline values: CDR1 SGHDT, CDR2 YYEEEE. CDR3 amino acids: CASSLAYGGETQYF. The CDR3 DNA is TGTGCCAGCAGCTTGGCCTACGGCGGGGAGACCCAGTACTTC.

The V call is TRBV28, the J call TRBJ2-1; the match to TRBD1 covers 10 bases. Germline V gives CDR1 MDHEN, CDR2 SYDVKM. V trimming: 7 bases; J trimming: 4 bases; junction bases outside the gene matches: 4. This CDR3 is 14 amino acids long. As DNA, the CDR3 is TGTGCCAGCACCGGGGGACAGGGGTACAATGAGCAGTTCTTC. This codes for CASTGGQGYNEQFF. Based on the CDR3 plus reference TRBV28 and TRBJ2-1, the full variable domain is DVKVTQSSRYLVKRTGEKVFLECVQDMDHENMFWYRQDPGLGLRLIYFSYDVKMKEKGDIPEGYSVSREKKERFSLILESASTNQTSMYLCASTGGQGYNEQFFGPGTRLTVL.

The chain uses TRBV7-9 and TRBJ2-2, with TRBD2 as a possible D gene (6 bases). Trimming removed 3 bases at V and 5 bases at J, with 10 bases between. The CDR3 extends over 14 amino acids. Per germline, CDR1 SEHNR and CDR2 FQNEAQ (reference sequence). CDR3 coding DNA: TGTGCCAGCAGCTTCCCCGGGGGTACCGGGGAGCTGTTTTTT. It translates to CASSFPGGTGELFF.

The gene calls are TRBV27 and TRBJ2-7; TRBD1 agrees at 9 bases. This CDR3 spans 15 amino acids. CDR1 MNHEY and CDR2 SMNVEV come from the germline V gene (reference sequence). Trimming took 6 bases from V and 2 from J; bases not matched to a gene: 8. The CDR3 DNA sequence: TGTGCCAGCAGAACCATGGGACAGGGTGCCTACGAGCAGTACTTC. The encoded protein is CASRTMGQGAYEQYF.

In this sample, this clone turned up once. V is TRBV28 and J is TRBJ1-2; D gene uncertain. The germline V and J ends were trimmed by 5 bases and 8 bases, with 18 bases remaining between them. The germline V gene has CDR1 MDHEN and CDR2 SYDVKM. The CDR3 runs 14 residues. The CDR3 spells CASSTGTGLRGYTF. The CDR3 bases are TGTGCCAGCAGTACCGGCACGGGGTTGCGGGGCTACACCTTC.

This clone was seen once. Additional DNA sequences in this sample encode the identical CDR3. The V call is TRBV19, the J call TRBJ2-7, with TRBD1 identical over 8 bases. The CDR3 loop spans 13 amino acids. The germline V gene encodes CDR1 LNHDA and CDR2 SQIVND (reference sequence). Germline trimming cut 4 bases from V and 4 bases from J; bases unmatched to any gene: 3. The CDR3 coding sequence is TGTGCCAGTAGTAGACAGGGGCAATACGAGCAGTACTTC. It translates to CASSRQGQYEQYF.

V gene TRBV19 combines with J gene TRBJ2-1, with D tentatively TRBD2 (5 bases). CDR1 is LNHDA, CDR2 SQIVND, per germline (reference sequence). The CDR3 runs to 17 residues. Between the trimmed V and J ends, which lost 5 bases and 9 bases, there was a span of 26 bases. CDR3 coding DNA: TGTGCCAGTAGTTCATTGCCGGGAAGGACGGCAAACGGTGAGCAGTTCTTC. It yields the protein CASSSLPGRTANGEQFF.